Reported below is one TCR beta chain. Its matching antigen is unknown. This specimen belongs to a study of graft-versus-host responses after intestinal transplantation. General observations from the study: GvH clones turned up in recipient marrow; some had shown up first in ileum or blood.

V lost 2 bases and J lost 0, with 2 bases in between. This CDR3 has 14 amino acids. Germline lookup yields CDR1 SGHTA and CDR2 FQGTGA. Sequencing was performed with immunoSEQ multiplex PCR; in TCRdb, only in-frame clones are kept and a portion is missing. The table shows about 120,000 clones, with approximately 90% occurring only once. The clonotype originates from a human donor who received an intestinal transplant. This chain joins TRBV7-3 and TRBJ2-6, with D uncertain. Sequenced material: unstimulated CD4+ T cells sorted from spleen or lymph node cells, taken before intestinal transplant. The CDR3 loop reads CASSLHSGANVLTF. In nucleotides, the CDR3 is TGTGCCAGCAGCTTACACTCTGGGGCCAACGTCCTGACTTTC.